The 5 T cell receptor beta chains given below trace back to one sample, sequenced in a study of T cells in tumors after PD-1 blockade. Sequencing used immunoSEQ multiplex PCR; TCRdb keeps in-frame clones, though not all of them. The sample holds about 12,000 clones; 63% are singletons and the top ten take 15% to 20%. Sequencing was performed on tumor tissue, taken before anti-PD-1 treatment. These receptors were collected from a human donor with basal cell carcinoma.

This rearrangement joins TRBV27 to TRBJ2-6, with a possible D match to TRBD2 (5 bases). There are 12 residues in the CDR3. V gave up 3 bases and J gave up 12 bases, with 9 bases separating them. CDR1 MNHEY and CDR2 SMNVEV come from the germline V gene (reference sequence). The CDR3 DNA reads as TGTGCCAGCAGTTTTGAGGGATCCGTCCTGACTTTC. It encodes CASSFEGSVLTF. The full variable domain, its missing parts supplied by reference TRBV27 and TRBJ2-6, is EAQVTQNPRYLITVTGKKLTVTCSQNMNHEYMSWYRQDPGLGLRQIYYSMNVEVTDKGDVPEGYKVSRKEKRNFPLILESPSPNQTSLYFCASSFEGSVLTFGAGSRLTVL.

By proportion, this clone is medium-sized. This sequence joins TRBV3-1 (or the pseudogene TRBV3-2) and TRBJ2-7; TRBD1 aligns across 8 bases. Germline values: CDR1 LGHDT, CDR2 YNNKEL (reference sequence). The CDR3 covers 18 residues. V was pared by 1 base and J by 1 base, with 12 bases of the junction left unmatched. This chain's CDR3 is CASSQVYKPGTGSYEQYF. CDR3 nucleotides: TGTGCCAGCAGCCAAGTATATAAACCGGGGACAGGATCCTACGAGCAGTACTTC.

This clone was seen more than once but under ten times. The chain uses TRBV4-3 and TRBJ1-2; 9 bases fit TRBD1. Unmatched junction bases numbered 7, after V lost 0 bases and J lost 8 bases. The CDR3 is 15 amino acids. The V gene's germline CDR1 is LGHNA and CDR2 YSLEER. This chain's CDR3 is CASSQDGDRARGYTF. The DNA of the CDR3 is TGCGCCAGCAGCCAAGATGGGGACAGGGCCCGAGGCTACACCTTC.

The genes are TRBV12-3 or TRBV12-4 and TRBJ1-5; D uncertain. V gave up 2 bases and J gave up 1 base, with 3 bases separating them. This CDR3 contains 13 residues. CDR3 sequence reads: CASSLQSNQPQHF. As DNA, the CDR3 is TGTGCCAGCAGTTTACAGAGCAATCAGCCCCAGCATTTT.

The gene calls are TRBV3-1 (or the pseudogene TRBV3-2) and TRBJ1-6; TRBD1 aligns across 7 bases. CDR3 length: 14 residues. V lost 4 bases and J lost 7; bases outside the gene matches: 4. Looked up from germline, CDR1 is LGHDT and CDR2 is YNNKEL (reference sequence). CDR3 sequence (DNA): TGTGCCAGCAGCCCCGGGACAGCCAATTCACCCCTCCACTTT. It encodes CASSPGTANSPLHF.